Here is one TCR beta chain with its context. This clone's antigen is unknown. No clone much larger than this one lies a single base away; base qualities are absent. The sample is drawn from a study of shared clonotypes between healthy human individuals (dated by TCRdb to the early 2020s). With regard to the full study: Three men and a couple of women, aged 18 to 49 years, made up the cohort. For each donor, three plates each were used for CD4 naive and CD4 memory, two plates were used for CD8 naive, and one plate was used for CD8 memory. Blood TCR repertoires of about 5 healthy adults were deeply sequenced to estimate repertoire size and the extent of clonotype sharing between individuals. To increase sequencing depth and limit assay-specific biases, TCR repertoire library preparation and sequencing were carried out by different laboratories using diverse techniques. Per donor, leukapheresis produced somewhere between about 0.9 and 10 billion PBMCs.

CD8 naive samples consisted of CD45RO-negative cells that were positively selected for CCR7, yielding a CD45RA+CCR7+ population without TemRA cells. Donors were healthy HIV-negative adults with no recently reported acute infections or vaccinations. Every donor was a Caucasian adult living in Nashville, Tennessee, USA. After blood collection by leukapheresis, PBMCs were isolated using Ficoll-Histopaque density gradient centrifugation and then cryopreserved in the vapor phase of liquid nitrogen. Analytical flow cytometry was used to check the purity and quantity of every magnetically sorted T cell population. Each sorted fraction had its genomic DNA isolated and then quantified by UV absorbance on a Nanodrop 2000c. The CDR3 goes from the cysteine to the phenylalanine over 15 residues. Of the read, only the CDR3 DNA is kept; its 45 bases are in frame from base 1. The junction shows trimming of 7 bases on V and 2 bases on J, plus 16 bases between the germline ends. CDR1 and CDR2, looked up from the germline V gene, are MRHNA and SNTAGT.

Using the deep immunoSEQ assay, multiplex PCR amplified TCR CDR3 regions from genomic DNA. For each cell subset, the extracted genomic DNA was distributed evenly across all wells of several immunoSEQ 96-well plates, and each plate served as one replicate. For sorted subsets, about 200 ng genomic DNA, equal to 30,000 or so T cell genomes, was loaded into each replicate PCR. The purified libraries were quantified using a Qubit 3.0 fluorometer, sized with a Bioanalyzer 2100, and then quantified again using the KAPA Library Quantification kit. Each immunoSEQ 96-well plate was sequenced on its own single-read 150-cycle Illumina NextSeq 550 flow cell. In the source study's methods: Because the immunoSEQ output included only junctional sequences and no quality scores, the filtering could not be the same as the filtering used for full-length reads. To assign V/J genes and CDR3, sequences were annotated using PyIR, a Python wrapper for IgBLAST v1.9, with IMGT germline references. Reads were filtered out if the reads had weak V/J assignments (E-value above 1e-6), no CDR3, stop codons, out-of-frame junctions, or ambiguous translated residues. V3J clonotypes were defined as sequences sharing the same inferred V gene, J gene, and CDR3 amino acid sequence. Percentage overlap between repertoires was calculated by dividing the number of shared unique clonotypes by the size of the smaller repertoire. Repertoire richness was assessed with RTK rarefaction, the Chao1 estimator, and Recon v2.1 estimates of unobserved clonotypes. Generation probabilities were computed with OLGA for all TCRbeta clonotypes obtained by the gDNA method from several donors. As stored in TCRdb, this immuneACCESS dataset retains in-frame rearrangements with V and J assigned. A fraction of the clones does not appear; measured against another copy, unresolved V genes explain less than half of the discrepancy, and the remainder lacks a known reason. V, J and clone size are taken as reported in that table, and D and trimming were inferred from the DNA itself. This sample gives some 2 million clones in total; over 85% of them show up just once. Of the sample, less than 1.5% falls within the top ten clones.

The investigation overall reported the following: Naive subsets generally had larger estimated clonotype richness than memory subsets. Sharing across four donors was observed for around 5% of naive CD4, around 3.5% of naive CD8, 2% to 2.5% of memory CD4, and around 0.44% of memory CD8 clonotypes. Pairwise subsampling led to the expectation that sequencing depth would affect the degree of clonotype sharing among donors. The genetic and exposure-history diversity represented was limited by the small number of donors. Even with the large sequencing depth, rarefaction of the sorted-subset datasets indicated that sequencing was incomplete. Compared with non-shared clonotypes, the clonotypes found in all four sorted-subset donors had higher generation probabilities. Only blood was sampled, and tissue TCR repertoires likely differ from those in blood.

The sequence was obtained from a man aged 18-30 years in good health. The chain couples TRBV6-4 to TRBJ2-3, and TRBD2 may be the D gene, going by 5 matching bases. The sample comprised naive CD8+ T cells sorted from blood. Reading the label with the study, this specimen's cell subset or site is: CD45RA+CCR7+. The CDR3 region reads CASIWECGVTDTQYF. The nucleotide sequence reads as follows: TGTGCCAGCATCTGGGAGTGTGGGGTCACAGATACGCAGTATTTT.